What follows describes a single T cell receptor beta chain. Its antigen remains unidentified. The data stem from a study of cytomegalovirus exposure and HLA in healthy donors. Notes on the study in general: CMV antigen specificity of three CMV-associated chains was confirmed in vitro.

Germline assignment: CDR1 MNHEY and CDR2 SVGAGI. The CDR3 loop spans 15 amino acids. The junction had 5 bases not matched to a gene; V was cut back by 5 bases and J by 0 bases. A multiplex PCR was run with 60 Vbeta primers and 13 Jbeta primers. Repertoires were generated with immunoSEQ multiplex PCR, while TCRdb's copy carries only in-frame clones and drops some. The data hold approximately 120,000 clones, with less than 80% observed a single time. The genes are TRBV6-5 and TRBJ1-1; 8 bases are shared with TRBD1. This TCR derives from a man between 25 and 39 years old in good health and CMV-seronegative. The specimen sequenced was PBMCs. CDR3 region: CASSRDRGLNTEAFF. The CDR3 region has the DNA TGTGCCAGCAGTAGAGACAGGGGCCTGAACACTGAAGCTTTCTTT.